This T cell receptor beta chain appears in the sequencing data of a study of chemoradiotherapy in HPV16-positive cancers. The method was immunoSEQ multiplex PCR; TCRdb's version includes in-frame clones alone and lacks a portion of them. The table shows fewer than 8,000 clones, with around 91% occurring only once. V lost 6 bases and J lost 2, with 7 bases in between. Germline-derived CDR1 and CDR2 are SQVTM and ANQGSEA. The length of the CDR3 is 12 residues. The origin of this receptor is a human donor with HPV-associated anogenital cancer. V and J are TRBV29-1 and TRBJ1-4; D not resolved. Sequencing was performed on tumor tissue, taken from a patient who underwent chemoradiotherapy. The CDR3 spells CSVAVTNEKLFF. In nucleotides, the CDR3 is TGCAGCGTGGCGGTTACTAATGAAAAACTGTTTTTT.